The clone carrying this T cell receptor (beta chain) was picked up a small number of times. Germline CDR1 and CDR2: SGHTA and FQGNSA. The CDR3 sequence is 13 residues long. With 4 bases clipped from V and 3 bases from J, the junction kept 1 base outside the gene matches. TCRdb recomputed calls from the RT-PCR reads with MiXCR, one row per CDR3 protein. Of around 480,000 distinct CDR3 sequences in the sample, approximately 15% were seen once. This sample is drawn from a study of response to subunit inactivated influenza vaccine. The sample in question was CD4+ T cells sorted from PBMCs, obtained around 2 years after vaccination. The clonotype was recovered from a man aged 50 to 69 who received an inactivated influenza vaccine. The gene calls are TRBV7-2 and TRBJ2-7, with TRBD1 matching over 9 bases. The CDR3 protein is CASSWGQGYEQYF. The DNA for the CDR3 is TGTGCCAGCAGCTGGGGACAGGGCTACGAGCAGTACTTC.